The rows below give T cell receptor beta chains drawn from one sample of a study of cytomegalovirus exposure and HLA in healthy donors. Only in-frame clones appear in the TCRdb table, and some are missing; sequencing was by immunoSEQ multiplex PCR. Altogether around 90,000 clones are present, around three fifths being singletons, with the ten largest covering approximately 6.3%. The sequenced sample was PBMCs. The source is a boy younger than 18 in good health and CMV-seropositive. CDR3s leave out the opening cysteine and the closing phenylalanine or tryptophan. Each record gives: V gene, CDR3 protein.

TRBV6-1 | ASSDPVREKLF
TRBV4-1 | ASSQDAGNTEAF
TRBV6-5 | ASTNDGTGSEQY
TRBV9 | ASSVGQGRSPLH
TRBV4-2 | ASSQKQNGNTIY
TRBV5-1 | ASSPGSSYNEQF
TRBV30 | AWGETGIQY
TRBV5-6 | ASSLFGTGRNQPQH
TRBV4-1 | ASSQKGGAGTDTQY
TRBV6-5 | ASRHRGWYGYT
TRBV4-3 | ASSRKLGENQPQH
TRBV5-6 | ASSSTSGGYNEQF
TRBV19 | ASSRQGSAEAF
TRBV5-6 | ASSLTGFLGYT
TRBV7-9 | ASSKPWTGAGANVLT
TRBV6-1 | ATVPGQGNNEKLF
TRBV5-1 | ASSLTGGSETQY
TRBV2 | ATQQATGTEAF
TRBV30 | AWTAYSGNTIY
TRBV6-6 | ASSWVEGQETQY
TRBV5-1 | ASSLRGSPGDEQF
TRBV30 | AWKYITLQGANTEAF
TRBV7-2 | ASRLRGTSSYNEQF